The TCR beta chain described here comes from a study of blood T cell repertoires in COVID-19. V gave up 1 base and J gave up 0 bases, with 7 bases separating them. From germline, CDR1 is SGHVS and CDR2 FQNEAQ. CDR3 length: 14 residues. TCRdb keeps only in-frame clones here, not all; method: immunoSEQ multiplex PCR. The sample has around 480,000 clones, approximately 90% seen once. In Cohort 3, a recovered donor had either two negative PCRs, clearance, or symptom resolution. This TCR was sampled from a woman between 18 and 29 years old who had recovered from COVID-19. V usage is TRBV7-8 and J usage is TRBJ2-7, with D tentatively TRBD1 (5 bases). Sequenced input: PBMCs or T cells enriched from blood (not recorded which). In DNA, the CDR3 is TGTGCCAGCAGCTTAGGCGACAGCTCCTACGAGCAGTACTTC. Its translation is CASSLGDSSYEQYF.